Given below is one T cell receptor beta chain in context. Its antigen is not identified. This record comes from a study of OX40 agonist ivuxolimab in advanced cancers. Study at large: Patients enrolled in dose escalation were diagnosed with hepatocellular carcinoma, melanoma, renal cell or head and neck cancer.

The table came from immunoSEQ multiplex PCR; TCRdb's copy has only in-frame clones and leaves some out. The table shows around 33,000 clones, with over 80% occurring only once. Study-wide results and caveats: The average count of expanded clones was higher among CD8+ T cells than among CD4+.

Sequences were derived from CD4+ or CD8+ T cells sorted from blood, sampled in a trial of the OX40 agonist ivuxolimab. The receptor was isolated from an adult with an advanced solid tumor such as melanoma, head and neck, liver or kidney cancer.

The DNA of the CDR3 is TGCGCCAGCAGTGGAGAGGGCCAAAACATTCAGTACTTC. Protein sequence: CASSGEGQNIQYF. This chain joins TRBV10-1 and TRBJ2-4; D perhaps matches TRBD2 (5 bases). Deletions cut 4 bases from V and 5 bases from J, with 9 bases between. The CDR3 sequence is 13 residues long. Germline V gene sequence: CDR1 WNHNN, CDR2 SYGVQD (reference sequence).